These 14 T cell receptor beta chains were sequenced from one sample in a study of T cells in localized non-small cell lung cancer. Sequenced by immunoSEQ multiplex PCR; TCRdb stores in-frame clones only, minus some. The sample contains around 15,000 clones, around 90% of which appear only once. This material consisted of peripheral blood mononuclear cells, taken before any cancer treatment. The receptors were sampled from a woman aged 35-70 years with stage III lung adenocarcinoma.

This clone appeared a few times. The J gene is TRBJ2-1, the V gene TRBV6-1; D is unclear. Germline CDR1 reads MNHNS; CDR2 reads SASEGT. V was clipped by 7 bases and J by 7 bases, with 17 bases between them. CDR3 length: 14 amino acids. Here the CDR3 DNA reads TGTGCCAGCACCCCAGAGCTGGTCGGTAATGAGCAGTTCTTC. This translates into CASTPELVGNEQFF.

The chain links TRBV14 to TRBJ2-7, with D perhaps TRBD2 (5 bases). Germline CDR1 reads SGHDN; CDR2 reads FVKESK. There are 14 residues in the CDR3. Trimming stripped 5 bases from V and 2 bases from J, with 13 bases between. The CDR3 DNA follows: TGTGCCAGCAGCTTTCTGACCGGGGCCTACGAGCAGTACTTC. It specifies CASSFLTGAYEQYF.

The genes are TRBV14 and TRBJ2-2; 9 bases are shared with TRBD1. The CDR3 has 14 residues. Germline V gene sequence: CDR1 SGHDN, CDR2 FVKESK. The V segment lost 4 bases and the J segment 9 bases; nucleotides outside the gene matches: 6. The CDR3 region has the DNA TGTGCCAGCAGCCCAGACAGGGGGACCCGGGAGCTGTTTTTT. As protein: CASSPDRGTRELFF.

The J gene is TRBJ2-6, the V gene TRBV4-1; D is possibly TRBD1 or TRBD2 (5 bases each). This CDR3 is 17 amino acids long. Trimming left V 3 bases short and J 0 bases short, with 12 bases between. Germline assignment: CDR1 MGHRA and CDR2 YSYEKL. DNA for the CDR3: TGCGCCAGCAGCCACCAGGGACGAAGCTCTGGGGCCAACGTCCTGACTTTC. It specifies CASSHQGRSSGANVLTF.

The rearrangement links TRBV2 to TRBJ2-5; D gene unclear. The J call could be wrong; TRBJ2-7 is a better fit for the DNA end. Germline loops: CDR1 SNHLY, CDR2 FYNNEI. This CDR3 is 12 amino acids long. The CDR3 reads CASSEWYYEQYF. CDR3 nucleotide sequence: TGTGCCAGCTCGGAGTGGTATTACGAGCAGTACTTC.

The chain links TRBV30 to TRBJ1-2; unclear D gene. The CDR3 is made up of 11 amino acids. The germline V and J ends were trimmed by 2 bases and 8 bases, with 9 bases remaining between them. Per the germline V gene, CDR1 is GTSNPN and CDR2 is SVGIG (reference sequence). The CDR3 protein is CAWSLRRGYTF. The CDR3 coding sequence is TGTGCCTGGAGTCTTCGACGGGGCTACACCTTC.

This clone was seen a few times. V is TRBV5-5 and J is TRBJ2-5, with TRBD1 as a possible D gene (6 bases). Trimming shortened V by 0 bases and J by 0 bases, and 12 bases separated the two germline ends. The CDR3 is 16 residues long. Germline CDR1 reads SGHKS; CDR2 reads YYEKEE (reference sequence). CDR3 DNA sequence: TGTGCCAGCAGCTTGGGACCGAGGGGGTACCAAGAGACCCAGTACTTC. Translation gives CASSLGPRGYQETQYF.

This chain uses TRBV19 with TRBJ1-4, with TRBD1 matching over 8 bases. Germline CDR1 and CDR2: LNHDA and SQIVND (reference sequence). V dropped 4 bases and J dropped 6; count of bases not matched to a gene: 7. The CDR3 spans 15 residues. The CDR3 region is CASSTQGARHEKLFF. The CDR3 coding sequence is TGTGCCAGTAGTACTCAGGGGGCGCGACATGAAAAACTGTTTTTT.

In DNA form, the CDR3 reads TGTGCCAGCAGCTTGGGACAGGTTCTAGATACGCAGTATTTT. Translation gives CASSLGQVLDTQYF. The J gene is TRBJ2-3, the V gene TRBV5-6, with D perhaps TRBD1 (6 bases). Trimming shortened V by 0 bases and J by 5 bases, and 10 bases separated the two germline ends. The length of the CDR3 is 14 residues. Germline lookup yields CDR1 SGHDT and CDR2 YYEEEE.

This clone was observed a few times. The J gene is TRBJ1-6, the V gene TRBV27; D gene uncertain. Germline V CDR1 and CDR2: MNHEY, SMNVEV (reference sequence). CDR3 length: 16 amino acids. Trimming removed 6 bases from V and 2 bases from J, with 14 bases in between. The CDR3 DNA sequence: TGTGCCAGCAGACCCCGGCAGACGACCTATAATTCACCCCTCCACTTT. This encodes CASRPRQTTYNSPLHF.

J is TRBJ1-1 and V is TRBV10-1, with 8 bases fitting TRBD1. From germline, CDR1 is WNHNN and CDR2 SYGVQD (reference sequence). This CDR3 is built from 15 residues. V gave up 0 bases and J gave up 8 bases; unmatched junction bases: 8. The CDR3 region is CASSESGGTGEEAFF. For the CDR3, the DNA is TGCGCCAGCAGTGAGTCAGGCGGGACAGGTGAAGAAGCTTTCTTT.

The J gene is TRBJ1-2, the V gene TRBV9, with D possibly TRBD1 on 5 matching bases. Between the trimmed V and J ends, which lost 3 bases and 4 bases, there was a span of 13 bases. The CDR3 has 14 residues. Germline assignment: CDR1 SGDLS and CDR2 YYNGEE. CDR3 coding DNA: TGTGCCAGCAGCGGAGGCGGGGCCGCCTATGGCTACACCTTC. Translation: CASSGGGAAYGYTF.

J is TRBJ2-7 and V is TRBV7-2; the match to TRBD2 covers 7 bases. The V segment lost 5 bases and the J segment 4 bases; nucleotides outside the gene matches: 5. The germline CDR1 and CDR2 sequences are SGHTA and FQGNSA. This CDR3 has 13 residues. For the CDR3, the DNA is TGTGCCAGCAGCCGGACTAGTCTTTACGAGCAGTACTTC. This sequence encodes CASSRTSLYEQYF.

The chain employs TRBV2 and TRBJ2-7; 10 nucleotides align to TRBD2. V dropped 10 bases and J dropped 7; count of bases not matched to a gene: 10. Germline-derived CDR1 and CDR2 are SNHLY and FYNNEI. This CDR3 contains 13 residues. The CDR3 protein is CANLAGVEGEQYF. The CDR3 coding sequence is TGTGCCAACCTAGCGGGGGTAGAGGGGGAGCAGTACTTC.